The present T cell receptor (beta chain) was sequenced within a study of blood T cell repertoires in COVID-19. Whole-study context: COVID-19 samples from acute and convalescent phases originated in the United States, Italy and Spain.

Methods used by the authors: Reference gene primer amplification yielded estimated nucleated cell counts. This table comes from immunoSEQ multiplex PCR, and its TCRdb copy is limited to in-frame clones, with some not included. V and J calls and clone size are copied from that table; D and trimming were computed from the DNA. The sample contains roughly 59,000 clones, about 81% of which appear only once. Input material: peripheral blood. The source is an elderly man with acute or convalescent COVID-19.

The CDR3 DNA sequence: TGTGCCAGCAACGACAGTGGAGTCGCTTTCTTT. Amino acids: CASNDSGVAFF. The chain has TRBV6-4 and TRBJ1-1; possibly TRBD1 for D (5 bases). The V end lost 7 bases, the J end lost 11 bases, and 14 bases lay between the germline ends. CDR1 and CDR2 (germline): MRHNA, SNTAGT. The CDR3 covers 11 residues.